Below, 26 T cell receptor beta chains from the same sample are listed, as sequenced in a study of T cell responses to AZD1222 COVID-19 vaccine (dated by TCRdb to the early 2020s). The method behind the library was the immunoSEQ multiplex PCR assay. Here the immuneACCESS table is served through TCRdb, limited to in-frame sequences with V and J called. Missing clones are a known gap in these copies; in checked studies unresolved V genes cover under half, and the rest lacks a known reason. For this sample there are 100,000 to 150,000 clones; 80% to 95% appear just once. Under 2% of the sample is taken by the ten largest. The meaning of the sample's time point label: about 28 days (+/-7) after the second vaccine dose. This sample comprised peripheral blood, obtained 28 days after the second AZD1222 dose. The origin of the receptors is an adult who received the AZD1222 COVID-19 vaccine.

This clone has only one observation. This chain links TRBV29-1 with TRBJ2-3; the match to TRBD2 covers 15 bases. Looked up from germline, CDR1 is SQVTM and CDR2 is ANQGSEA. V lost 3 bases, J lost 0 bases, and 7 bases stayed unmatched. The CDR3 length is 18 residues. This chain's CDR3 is CSVEAQGLAGGSTDTQYF. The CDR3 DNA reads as TGCAGCGTTGAGGCCCAGGGACTAGCGGGGGGAAGCACAGATACGCAGTATTTT.

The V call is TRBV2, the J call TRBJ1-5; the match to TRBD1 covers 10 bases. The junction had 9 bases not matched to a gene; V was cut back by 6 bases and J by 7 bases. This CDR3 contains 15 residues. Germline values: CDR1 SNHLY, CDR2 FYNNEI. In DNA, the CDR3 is TGTGCCAGCAGGGAAAGACAGGGGGCGAGACAGCCCCAGCATTTT. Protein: CASRERQGARQPQHF. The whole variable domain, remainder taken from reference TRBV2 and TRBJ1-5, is EPEVTQTPSHQVTQMGQEVILRCVPISNHLYFYWYRQILGQKVEFLVSFYNNEISEKSEIFDDQFSVERPDGSNFTLKIRSTKLEDSAMYFCASRERQGARQPQHFGDGTRLSIL.

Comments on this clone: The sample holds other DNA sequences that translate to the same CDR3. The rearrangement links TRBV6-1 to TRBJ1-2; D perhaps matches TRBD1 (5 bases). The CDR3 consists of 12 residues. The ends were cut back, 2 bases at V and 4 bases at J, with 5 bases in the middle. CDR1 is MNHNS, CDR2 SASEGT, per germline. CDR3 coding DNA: TGTGCCAGCAGTGAAAGGGGCTATGGCTACACCTTC. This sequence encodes CASSERGYGYTF.

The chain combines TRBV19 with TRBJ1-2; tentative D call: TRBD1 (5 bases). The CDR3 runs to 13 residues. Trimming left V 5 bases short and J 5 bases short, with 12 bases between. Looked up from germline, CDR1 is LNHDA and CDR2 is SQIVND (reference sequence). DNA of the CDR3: TGTGCCAGTAGTGGGGGTTGGTGGTATGGCTACACCTTC. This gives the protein CASSGGWWYGYTF.

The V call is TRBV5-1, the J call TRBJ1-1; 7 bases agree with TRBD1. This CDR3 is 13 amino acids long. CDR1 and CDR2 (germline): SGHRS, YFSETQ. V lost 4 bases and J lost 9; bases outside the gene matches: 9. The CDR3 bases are TGCGCCAGCAGCCCGGAGACAGGGAGAAAAGCTTTCTTT. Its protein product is CASSPETGRKAFF. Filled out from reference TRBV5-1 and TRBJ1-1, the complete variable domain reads KAGVTQTPRYLIKTRGQQVTLSCSPISGHRSVSWYQQTPGQGLQFLFEYFSETQRNKGNFPGRFSGRQFSNSRSEMNVSTLELGDSALYLCASSPETGRKAFFGQGTRLTVV.

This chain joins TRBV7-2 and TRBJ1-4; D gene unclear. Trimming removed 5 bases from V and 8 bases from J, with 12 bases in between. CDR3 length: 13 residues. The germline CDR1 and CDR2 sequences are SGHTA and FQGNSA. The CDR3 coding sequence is TGTGCCAGCAGCGGCCGTACGGGGGAAAAACTGTTTTTT. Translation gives CASSGRTGEKLFF.

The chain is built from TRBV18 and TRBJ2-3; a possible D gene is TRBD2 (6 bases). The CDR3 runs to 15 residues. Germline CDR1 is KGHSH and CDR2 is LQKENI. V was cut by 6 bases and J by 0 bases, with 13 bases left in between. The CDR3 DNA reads TGTGCCAGCTCCTCCCAGGAGGGGAGCACAGATACGCAGTATTTT. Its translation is CASSSQEGSTDTQYF.

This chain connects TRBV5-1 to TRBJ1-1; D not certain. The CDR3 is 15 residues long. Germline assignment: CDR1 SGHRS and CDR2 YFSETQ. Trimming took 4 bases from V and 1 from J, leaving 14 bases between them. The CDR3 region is CASSLEGVTNTEAFF. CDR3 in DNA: TGCGCCAGCAGCCTGGAGGGTGTAACGAACACTGAAGCTTTCTTT. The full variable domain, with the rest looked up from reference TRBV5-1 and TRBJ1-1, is KAGVTQTPRYLIKTRGQQVTLSCSPISGHRSVSWYQQTPGQGLQFLFEYFSETQRNKGNFPGRFSGRQFSNSRSEMNVSTLELGDSALYLCASSLEGVTNTEAFFGQGTRLTVV.

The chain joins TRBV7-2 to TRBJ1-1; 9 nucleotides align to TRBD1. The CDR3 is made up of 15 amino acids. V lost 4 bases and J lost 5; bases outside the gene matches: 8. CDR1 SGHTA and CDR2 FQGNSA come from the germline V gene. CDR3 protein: CASSWTTGGGTEAFF. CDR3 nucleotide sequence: TGTGCCAGCAGCTGGACGACAGGGGGTGGAACTGAAGCTTTCTTT.

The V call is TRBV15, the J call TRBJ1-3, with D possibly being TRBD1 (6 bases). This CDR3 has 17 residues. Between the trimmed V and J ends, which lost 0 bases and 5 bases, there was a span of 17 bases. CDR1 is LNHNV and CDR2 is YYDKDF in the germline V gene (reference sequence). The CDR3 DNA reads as TGTGCCACCAGCAGAGATGGGGTCAGGGGATTTAGAAACACCATATATTTT. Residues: CATSRDGVRGFRNTIYF.

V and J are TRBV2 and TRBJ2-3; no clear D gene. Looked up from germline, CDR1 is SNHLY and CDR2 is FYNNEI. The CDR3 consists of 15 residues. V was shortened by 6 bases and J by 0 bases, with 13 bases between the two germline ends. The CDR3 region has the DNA TGTGCCAGCAGGCCCCAGCAGATTAGCACAGATACGCAGTATTTT. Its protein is CASRPQQISTDTQYF.

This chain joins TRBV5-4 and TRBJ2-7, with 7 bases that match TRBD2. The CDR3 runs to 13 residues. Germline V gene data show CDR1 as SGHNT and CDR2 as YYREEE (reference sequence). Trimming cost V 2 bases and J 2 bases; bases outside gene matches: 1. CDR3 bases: TGTGCCAGCAGCTTACGGGGGGCCTACGAGCAGTACGTC. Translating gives CASSLRGAYEQYV.

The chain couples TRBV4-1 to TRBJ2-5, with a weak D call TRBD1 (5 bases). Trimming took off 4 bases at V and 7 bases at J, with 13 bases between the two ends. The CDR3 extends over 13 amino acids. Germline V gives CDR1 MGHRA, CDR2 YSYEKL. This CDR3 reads CASSPTGSGTQYF. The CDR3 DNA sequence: TGCGCCAGCAGCCCAACAGGTTCTGGGACCCAGTACTTC.

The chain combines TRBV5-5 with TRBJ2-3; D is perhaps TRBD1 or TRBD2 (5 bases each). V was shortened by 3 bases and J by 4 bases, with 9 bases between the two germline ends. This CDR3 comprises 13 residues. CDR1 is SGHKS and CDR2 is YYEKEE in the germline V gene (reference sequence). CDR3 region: CASSSGTPDTQYF. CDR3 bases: TGTGCCAGCAGCTCTGGGACGCCAGATACGCAGTATTTT.

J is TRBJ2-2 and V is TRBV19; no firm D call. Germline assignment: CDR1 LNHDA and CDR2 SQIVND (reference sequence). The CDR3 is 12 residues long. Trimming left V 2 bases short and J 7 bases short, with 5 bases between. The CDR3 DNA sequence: TGTGCCAGTAGTATACGAGGCGGGGAGCTGTTTTTT. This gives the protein CASSIRGGELFF.

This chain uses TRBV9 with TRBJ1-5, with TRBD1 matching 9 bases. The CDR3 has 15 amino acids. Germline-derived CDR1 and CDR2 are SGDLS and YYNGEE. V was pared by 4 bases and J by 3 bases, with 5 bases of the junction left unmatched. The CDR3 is CASSKTGGPNQPQHF. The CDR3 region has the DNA TGTGCCAGCAGCAAGACAGGGGGGCCCAATCAGCCCCAGCATTTT.

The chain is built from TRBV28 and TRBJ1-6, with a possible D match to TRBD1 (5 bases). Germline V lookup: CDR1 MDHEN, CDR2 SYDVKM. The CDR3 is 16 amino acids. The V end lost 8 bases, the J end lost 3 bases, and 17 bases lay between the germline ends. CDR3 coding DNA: TGTGCCAGCCGTTGGGGGGGGTCCCTCTATAATTCACCCCTCCACTTT. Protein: CASRWGGSLYNSPLHF.

The chain's CDR3 is CASSPAGSSGNTIYF. The CDR3 nucleotides read TGTGCCAGCTCACCGGCAGGCAGCTCTGGAAACACCATATATTTT. The chain recombines TRBV18 with TRBJ1-3, with unresolved D. Trimming removed 3 bases at V and 0 bases at J, with 9 bases between. Germline CDR1 KGHSH, CDR2 LQKENI. The CDR3 extends over 15 amino acids.

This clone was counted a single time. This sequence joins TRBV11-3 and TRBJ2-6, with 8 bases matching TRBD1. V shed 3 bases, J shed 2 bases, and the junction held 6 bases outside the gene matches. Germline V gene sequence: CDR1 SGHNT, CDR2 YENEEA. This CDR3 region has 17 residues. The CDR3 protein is CASSFGQGAPGANVLTF. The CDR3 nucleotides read TGTGCCAGCAGCTTTGGGCAGGGGGCTCCTGGGGCCAACGTCCTGACTTTC.

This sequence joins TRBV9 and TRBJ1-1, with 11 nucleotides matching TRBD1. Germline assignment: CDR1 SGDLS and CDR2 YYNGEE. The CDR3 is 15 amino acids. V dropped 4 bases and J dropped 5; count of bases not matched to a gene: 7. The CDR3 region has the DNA TGTGCCAGCAGCCCTCGGACAGGGGGCATAACTGAAGCTTTCTTT. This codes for CASSPRTGGITEAFF.

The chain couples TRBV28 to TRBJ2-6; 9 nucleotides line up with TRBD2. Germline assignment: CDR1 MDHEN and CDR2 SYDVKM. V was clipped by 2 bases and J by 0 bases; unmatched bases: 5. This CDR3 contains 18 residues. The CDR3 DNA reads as TGTGCCAGCAGTTTACCGTCTAGCGGGATCTCTGGGGCCAACGTCCTGACTTTC. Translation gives CASSLPSSGISGANVLTF.

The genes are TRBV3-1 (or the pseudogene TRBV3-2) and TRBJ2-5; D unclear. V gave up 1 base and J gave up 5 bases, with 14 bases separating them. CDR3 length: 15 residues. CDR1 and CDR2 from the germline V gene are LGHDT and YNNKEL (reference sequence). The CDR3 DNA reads TGTGCCAGCAGCCAAGTCCTAGATCCCTCTGAGACCCAGTACTTC. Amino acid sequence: CASSQVLDPSETQYF.

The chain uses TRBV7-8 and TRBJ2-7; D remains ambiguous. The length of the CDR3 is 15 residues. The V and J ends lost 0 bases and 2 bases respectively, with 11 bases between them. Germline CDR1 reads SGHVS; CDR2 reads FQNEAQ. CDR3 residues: CASSLAIDLPYEQYF. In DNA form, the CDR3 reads TGTGCCAGCAGCTTAGCAATAGATCTACCCTACGAGCAGTACTTC.

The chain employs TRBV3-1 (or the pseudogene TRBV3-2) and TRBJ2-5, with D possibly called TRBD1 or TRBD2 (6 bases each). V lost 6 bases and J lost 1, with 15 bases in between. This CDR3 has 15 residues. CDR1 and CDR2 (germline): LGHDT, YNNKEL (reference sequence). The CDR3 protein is CASSRRGQAQETQYF. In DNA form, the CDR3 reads TGTGCCAGCAGTCGTCGGGGGCAGGCCCAAGAGACCCAGTACTTC.

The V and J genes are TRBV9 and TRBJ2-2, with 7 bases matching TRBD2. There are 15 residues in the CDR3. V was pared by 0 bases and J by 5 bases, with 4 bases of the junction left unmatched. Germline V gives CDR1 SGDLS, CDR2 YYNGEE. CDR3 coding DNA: TGTGCCAGCAGCGTAGTTCCCGGGAGGACCGGGGAGCTGTTTTTT. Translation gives CASSVVPGRTGELFF.

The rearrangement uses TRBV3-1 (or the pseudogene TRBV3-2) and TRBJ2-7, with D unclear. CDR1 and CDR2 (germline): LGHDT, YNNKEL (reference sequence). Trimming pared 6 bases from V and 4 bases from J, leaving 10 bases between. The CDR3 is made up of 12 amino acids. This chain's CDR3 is CASSGVGYEQYF. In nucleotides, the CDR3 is TGTGCCAGCAGTGGAGTGGGATACGAGCAGTACTTC.